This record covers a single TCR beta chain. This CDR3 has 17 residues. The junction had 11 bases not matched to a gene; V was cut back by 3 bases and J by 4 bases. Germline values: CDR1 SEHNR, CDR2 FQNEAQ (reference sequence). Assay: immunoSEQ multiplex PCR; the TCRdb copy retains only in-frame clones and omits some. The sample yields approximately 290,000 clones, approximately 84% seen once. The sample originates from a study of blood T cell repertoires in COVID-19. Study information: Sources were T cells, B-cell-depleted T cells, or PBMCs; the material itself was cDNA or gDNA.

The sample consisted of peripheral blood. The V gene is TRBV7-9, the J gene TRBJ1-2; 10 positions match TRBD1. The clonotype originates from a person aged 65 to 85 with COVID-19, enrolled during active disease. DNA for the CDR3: TGTGCCAGCAGCTTTACCGGGACAGGGGAAGGCGTCTATGGCTACACCTTC. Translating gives CASSFTGTGEGVYGYTF.